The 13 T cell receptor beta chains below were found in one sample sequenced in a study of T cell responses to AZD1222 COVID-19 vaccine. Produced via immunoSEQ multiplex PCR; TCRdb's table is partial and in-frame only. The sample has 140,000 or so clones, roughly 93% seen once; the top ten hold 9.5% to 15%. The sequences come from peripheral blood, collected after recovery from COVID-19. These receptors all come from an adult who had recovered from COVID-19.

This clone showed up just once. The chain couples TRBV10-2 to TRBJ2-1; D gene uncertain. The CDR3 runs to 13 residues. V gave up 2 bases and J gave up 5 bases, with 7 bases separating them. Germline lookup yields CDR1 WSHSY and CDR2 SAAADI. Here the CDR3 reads CASSETTNNEQFF. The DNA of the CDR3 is TGCGCCAGCAGTGAGACAACTAACAATGAGCAGTTCTTC.

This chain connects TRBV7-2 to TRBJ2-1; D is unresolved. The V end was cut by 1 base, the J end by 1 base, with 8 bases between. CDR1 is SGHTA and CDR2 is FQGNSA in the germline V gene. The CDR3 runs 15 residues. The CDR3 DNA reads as TGTGCCAGCAGCTTAGTTGGCTCTTCCTACAATGAGCAGTTCTTC. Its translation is CASSLVGSSYNEQFF.

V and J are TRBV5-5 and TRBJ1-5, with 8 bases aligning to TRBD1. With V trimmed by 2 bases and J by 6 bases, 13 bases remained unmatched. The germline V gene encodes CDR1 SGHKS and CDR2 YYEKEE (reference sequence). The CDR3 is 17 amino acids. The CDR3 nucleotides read TGTGCCAGCAGCTTCAATCTAGGGACAGGACGTTCTCAGCCCCAGCATTTT. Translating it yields CASSFNLGTGRSQPQHF.

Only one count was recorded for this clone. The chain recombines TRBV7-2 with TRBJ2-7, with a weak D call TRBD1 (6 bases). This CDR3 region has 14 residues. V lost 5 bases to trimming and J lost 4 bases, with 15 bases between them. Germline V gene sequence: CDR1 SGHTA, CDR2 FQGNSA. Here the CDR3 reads CASSQPGQLYEQYF. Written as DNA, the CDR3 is TGTGCCAGCAGCCAACCTGGACAGTTGTACGAGCAGTACTTC.

The CDR3 DNA follows: TGTGCCAGCAGCTTAGTCTCAGGGTCTGGCTCCTACGAGCAGTACTTC. Translated: CASSLVSGSGSYEQYF. The chain couples TRBV11-1 to TRBJ2-7, with D perhaps TRBD1 (5 bases). V was shortened by 1 base and J by 0 bases, with 13 bases between the two germline ends. Germline assignment: CDR1 SGHAT and CDR2 FQDESV (reference sequence). This CDR3 spans 16 amino acids.

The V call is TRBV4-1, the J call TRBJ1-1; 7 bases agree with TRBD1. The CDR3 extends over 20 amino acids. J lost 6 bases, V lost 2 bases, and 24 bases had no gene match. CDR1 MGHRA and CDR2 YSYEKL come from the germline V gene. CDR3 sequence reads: CASSQPTLNRGPHPRAEAFF. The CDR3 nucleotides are TGCGCCAGCAGCCAACCAACCCTGAACAGGGGACCCCACCCCCGAGCTGAAGCTTTCTTT.

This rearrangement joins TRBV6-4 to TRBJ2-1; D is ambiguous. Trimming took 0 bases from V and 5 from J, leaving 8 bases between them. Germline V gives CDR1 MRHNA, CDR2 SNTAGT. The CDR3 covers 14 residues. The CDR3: CASSDSNGHNEQFF. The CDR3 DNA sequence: TGTGCCAGCAGTGACTCAAACGGCCACAATGAGCAGTTCTTC.

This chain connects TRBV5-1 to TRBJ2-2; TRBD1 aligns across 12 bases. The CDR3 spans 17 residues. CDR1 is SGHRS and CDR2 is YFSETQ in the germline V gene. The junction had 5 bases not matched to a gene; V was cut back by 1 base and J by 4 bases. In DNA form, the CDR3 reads TGCGCCAGCAGCTTGAAGGGACAGGGGGCGAGCACCGGGGAGCTGTTTTTT. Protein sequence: CASSLKGQGASTGELFF.

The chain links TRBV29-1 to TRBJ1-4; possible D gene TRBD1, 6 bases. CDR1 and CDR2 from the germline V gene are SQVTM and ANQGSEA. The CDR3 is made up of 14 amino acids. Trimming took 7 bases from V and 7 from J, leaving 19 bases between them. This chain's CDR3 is CSARLGQYAEKLFF. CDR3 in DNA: TGCAGCGCTAGACTCGGACAGTACGCTGAAAAACTGTTTTTT. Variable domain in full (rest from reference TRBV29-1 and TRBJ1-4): SAVISQKPSRDICQRGTSLTIQCQVDSQVTMMFWYRQQPGQSLTLIATANQGSEATYESGFVIDKFPISRPNLTFSTLTVSNMSPEDSSIYLCSARLGQYAEKLFFGSGTQLSVL.

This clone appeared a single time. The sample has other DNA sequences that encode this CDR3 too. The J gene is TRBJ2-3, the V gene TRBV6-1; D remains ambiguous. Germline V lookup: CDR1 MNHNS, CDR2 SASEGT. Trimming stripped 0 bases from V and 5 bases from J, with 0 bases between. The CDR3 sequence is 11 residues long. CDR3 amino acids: CASSEADTQYF. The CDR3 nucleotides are TGTGCCAGCAGTGAAGCAGATACGCAGTATTTT.

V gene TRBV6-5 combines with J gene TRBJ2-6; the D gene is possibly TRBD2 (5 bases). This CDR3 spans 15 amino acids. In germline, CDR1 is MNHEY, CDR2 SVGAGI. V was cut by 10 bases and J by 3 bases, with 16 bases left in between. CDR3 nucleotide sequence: TGTGCCACCTCCGAAAGAGCGGATGGGGCCAACGTCCTGACTTTC. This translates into CATSERADGANVLTF.

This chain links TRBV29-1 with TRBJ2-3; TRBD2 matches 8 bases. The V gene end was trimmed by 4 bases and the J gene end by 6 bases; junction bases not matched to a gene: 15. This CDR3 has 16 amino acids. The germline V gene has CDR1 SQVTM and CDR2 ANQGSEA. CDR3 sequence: CSVGGRMSGRTDTQYF. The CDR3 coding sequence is TGCAGCGTTGGCGGGCGCATGAGCGGGAGAACGGATACGCAGTATTTT.

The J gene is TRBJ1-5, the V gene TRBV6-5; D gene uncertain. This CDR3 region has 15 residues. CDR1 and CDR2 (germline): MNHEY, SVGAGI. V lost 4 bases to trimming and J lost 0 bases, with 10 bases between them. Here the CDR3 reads CASSSNSYSNQPQHF. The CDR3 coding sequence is TGTGCCAGCAGTTCCAATTCGTATAGCAATCAGCCCCAGCATTTT.